The entry that follows covers one T cell receptor beta chain sequence. In the original processing: It was from reference gene primer amplification that nucleated cell counts were estimated. Method: immunoSEQ multiplex PCR; TCRdb's copy keeps in-frame clones and lacks some. V and J calls and clone size are given by that table; D and trimming were obtained from the DNA. The sample holds more than 200,000 clones, about nine tenths seen once. Germline lookup yields CDR1 MDHEN and CDR2 SYDVKM. The V and J ends lost 6 bases and 0 bases, in that order; junction bases with no gene match: 11. The CDR3 length is 19 residues. These data belong to a study of blood T cell repertoires in COVID-19. Across the study: T cells, B-cell-depleted T cells, or PBMCs provided the cDNA or gDNA that served as material.

The chain is built from TRBV28 and TRBJ2-6; TRBD2 matches 10 bases. Source material: PBMCs or T cells enriched from blood (not recorded which). This clonotype was obtained from a woman under 40 with acute COVID-19. Here the CDR3 reads CASSHRKLAGTSGANVLTF. CDR3 sequence (DNA): TGTGCCAGCAGCCATAGAAAACTAGCGGGGACCTCTGGGGCCAACGTCCTGACTTTC.